A selection of T cell receptor beta chains follows, all from one sample in a study of OX40 agonist ivuxolimab in advanced cancers. The table came from immunoSEQ multiplex PCR; TCRdb's copy has only in-frame clones and leaves some out. The sample lists 65,000 to 95,000 clones; roughly 89% were seen once. This specimen was CD4+ or CD8+ T cells sorted from blood, taken in a trial of the OX40 agonist ivuxolimab. The source of these receptors is an adult with an advanced solid tumor such as melanoma, head and neck, liver or kidney cancer. CDR3s include the opening cysteine and the closing phenylalanine or tryptophan. Each record gives: V gene, J gene, D gene, clone size, CDR3 DNA, CDR3 protein. A D gene is named only where the DNA matches it firmly. Only some rows state a clone size, as once, few, many or a class for expanded clones.

>TRBV5-8|TRBJ1-4|-|-
TGTGCCAGCAGGGCCGGGCGCAGGACTAATGAAAAACTGTTTTTT
CASRAGRRTNEKLFF
>TRBV4-1|TRBJ1-2|TRBD1|once
TGCGCCAGCAGTCTAGACAGGGGTATGATTTCGGCTAACTATGGCTACACCTTC
CASSLDRGMISANYGYTF
>TRBV27|TRBJ1-6|-|few
TGTGCCAGCAGTTTATCGTGGGGGGCACCCAATTCACCCCTCCACTTT
CASSLSWGAPNSPLHF
>TRBV18|TRBJ2-1|-|-
TGTGCCAGCTCAGGAACCCGGGACGAAGGGTTCTTC
CASSGTRDEGFF
>TRBV7-6|TRBJ2-2|-|-
TGTGCCAGCAGCCCTAAAGGCCCCTCAGGGGGGGACACCGGGGAGCTGTTTTTT
CASSPKGPSGGDTGELFF
>TRBV20-1|TRBJ1-2|-|-
TGCAGTGCGCCCATGTATGGCTACACCTTC
CSAPMYGYTF
>TRBV19|TRBJ2-5|-|-
TGTGCCAGTAGTCATCGGGCGGGCCCCCAAGGAGAGACCCAGTACTTC
CASSHRAGPQGETQYF
>TRBV15|TRBJ1-1|-|once
TGTGCCACCAGCAGACCTCCTATACATGAAGCTTTCTTT
CATSRPPIHEAFF
>TRBV5-1|TRBJ1-2|-|-
TGCGCCAGCAGCGGACAAGGGAACTATGGCTACACCTTC
CASSGQGNYGYTF
>TRBV30|TRBJ2-1|-|-
TGTGCCTGGAGTGTGGGCGGGGACCCCTCGAATGAGCAGTTCTTC
CAWSVGGDPSNEQFF
>TRBV19|TRBJ2-1|TRBD2|-
TGTGCCAGTAGTACCTACGGGGGGGTAGTGAATGAGCAGTTCTTC
CASSTYGGVVNEQFF
>TRBV30|TRBJ1-2|-|-
TGTGCCTGGAGTGTACGGGGGTTTGGCTACACCTTC
CAWSVRGFGYTF
>TRBV2|TRBJ2-5|TRBD2|-
TGTGCCAGCAGTCCGAGACTAGCGGGACGGGAGACCCAGTACTTC
CASSPRLAGRETQYF
>TRBV9|TRBJ1-1|-|-
TGTGCCAGCAGGGGGGTTGGGAACACTGAAGCTTTCTTT
CASRGVGNTEAFF
>TRBV11-2|TRBJ2-7|-|-
TGTGCCAGCAGCTTAGGGGAGGCGGGGTTCGGGTACGAGCAGTACTTC
CASSLGEAGFGYEQYF